A selection of T cell receptor beta chains follows, all from one sample in a study of T-cell reconstitution after alpha-beta-depleted transplantation in children. TCRdb re-called the PCR reads with MiXCR, one entry per CDR3 protein. The sample includes roughly 490,000 distinct CDR3 sequences, roughly 11% of them seen just once. The sample was PBMCs, mostly from graft donor cells, taken 180 days after TCRalphabeta/CD19-depleted stem cell transplant. The receptors derive from a female patient aged 2-15 years who had a stem cell transplant for aplastic anemia, so the T cells may come from the graft donor. The CDR3 runs from the conserved cysteine through the conserved F or W. The D gene is left open where the match is weak. Some rows have no size entry. The others give once, few or many, or a class for an expanded clone.

abundance	v_gene	j_gene	d_gene	CDR3aa	CDR3nt
.	TRBV15	TRBJ2-1	TRBD2	CATSRREREGLDEQFF	TGTGCCACCAGCAGACGAGAGCGGGAGGGCCTCGATGAGCAGTTCTTC
many	TRBV6-2/TRBV6-3	TRBJ2-1	TRBD1	CASRGQGASYNEQFF	TGTGCCAGCAGGGGACAGGGGGCTTCCTACAATGAGCAGTTCTTC
.	TRBV14	TRBJ2-1	TRBD2	CASSQMGSGFDNEQFF	TGTGCCAGCAGCCAAATGGGTAGCGGGTTCGACAATGAGCAGTTCTTC
.	TRBV28	TRBJ2-1	TRBD2	CASSLRGLAGGRVGFF	TGTGCCAGCAGTTTACGAGGACTAGCGGGAGGGCGTGTGGGGTTCTTC
.	TRBV6-2/TRBV6-3	TRBJ1-2	TRBD1	CASTSRAPGGDGYTF	TGTGCCAGCACCTCACGAGCCCCAGGGGGCGACGGCTACACCTTC
.	TRBV30	TRBJ2-1	.	CAWSSGGSYNEQFF	TGTGCCTGGAGTAGCGGTGGCTCCTACAATGAGCAGTTCTTC
.	TRBV7-2	TRBJ2-4	TRBD1	CASSFSDRVGNIQYF	TGTGCCAGCAGCTTTTCGGACAGGGTGGGAAACATTCAGTACTTC
few	TRBV11-3	TRBJ2-2	.	CASRPDTGELFF	TGTGCCAGCAGACCTGACACCGGGGAGCTGTTTTTT
many	TRBV6-5	TRBJ2-1	TRBD1	CASSPQGDEQFF	TGTGCCAGCAGTCCACAGGGGGATGAGCAGTTCTTC
.	TRBV6-5	TRBJ2-2	.	CASSYSGRNTGELFF	TGTGCCAGCAGTTACTCCGGGCGGAACACCGGGGAGCTGTTTTTT
once	TRBV5-1	TRBJ2-1	.	CASSGVNEHFF	TGCGCCAGCAGCGGGGTGAATGAGCACTTCTTC
.	TRBV20-1	TRBJ2-1	TRBD2	CSARLAGGWKNEQFF	TGCAGTGCTAGACTAGCGGGAGGGTGGAAGAATGAGCAGTTCTTC
.	TRBV12-3/TRBV12-4	TRBJ2-3	.	CASSFIDRGPQYF	TGTGCCAGCAGTTTTATCGACCGGGGACCCCAGTATTTT
few	TRBV5-4	TRBJ2-5	TRBD1	CASSTGPGQQETQYF	TGTGCCAGCAGCACGGGACCGGGACAGCAAGAGACCCAGTACTTC
.	TRBV7-9	TRBJ1-2	TRBD1	CASSPPGQHGYTF	TGTGCCAGCAGCCCACCGGGACAGCATGGCTACACCTTC
many	TRBV29-1	TRBJ2-5	.	CSHLRGVETQYF	TGCAGCCATCTCAGAGGGGTAGAGACCCAGTACTTC
many	TRBV12-3/TRBV12-4	TRBJ1-6	TRBD1	CASSGTGIYNSPLHF	TGTGCCAGCAGCGGGACAGGGATCTATAATTCACCCCTCCACTTT
few	TRBV9	TRBJ1-1	.	CASSVVGRDTEAFF	TGTGCCAGCAGCGTAGTCGGCCGAGACACTGAAGCTTTCTTT
few	TRBV9	TRBJ2-2	.	CASSVSGGTNTGELFF	TGTGCCAGCAGCGTATCAGGCGGGACGAACACCGGGGAGCTGTTTTTT
few	TRBV6-2/TRBV6-3	TRBJ2-1	TRBD2	CASSYTKRERYNEQFF	TGTGCCAGCAGTTACACTAAGCGGGAGCGTTACAATGAGCAGTTCTTC
.	TRBV19	TRBJ2-3	.	CASSMLATTDTQYF	TGTGCCAGTAGTATGCTAGCGACCACAGATACGCAGTATTTT
.	TRBV19	TRBJ2-2	TRBD2	CASSPTSATGELFF	TGTGCCAGTAGTCCGACTAGCGCCACCGGGGAGCTGTTTTTT
few	TRBV12-3/TRBV12-4	TRBJ1-1	TRBD1	CASSPPGAGGFVVTEAFF	TGTGCCAGCAGTCCCCCCGGGGCAGGGGGCTTTGTTGTAACTGAAGCTTTCTTT
few	TRBV20-1	TRBJ2-5	.	CSARVARATQETQYF	TGCAGTGCTAGAGTTGCCAGGGCTACCCAAGAGACCCAGTACTTC
few	TRBV18	TRBJ2-1	.	CASSPREYNEQFF	TGTGCCAGCTCTCCAAGGGAATACAATGAGCAGTTCTTC
few	TRBV20-1	TRBJ1-5	.	CSAVVGRGGNQPQHF	TGCAGTGCCGTCGTGGGCAGGGGTGGCAATCAGCCCCAGCATTTT
few	TRBV5-1	TRBJ2-6	.	CASRLVEGPPGANVLTF	TGCGCCAGCAGATTGGTTGAGGGCCCCCCTGGGGCCAACGTCCTGACTTTC
.	TRBV7-9	TRBJ2-5	TRBD1	CASSLGGQGKGETQYF	TGTGCCAGCAGCTTAGGAGGACAGGGGAAGGGAGAGACCCAGTACTTC
.	TRBV20-1	TRBJ2-3	.	CSARGDRRHDTQYF	TGCAGTGCTAGGGGGGACCGAAGGCATGATACGCAGTATTTT
.	TRBV9	TRBJ2-1	TRBD2	CASSVFNRLAGGPLPYNEQFF	TGTGCCAGCAGCGTCTTCAATCGACTAGCGGGAGGGCCTCTCCCTTACAATGAGCAGTTCTTC
few	TRBV11-2	TRBJ1-4	.	CASSLGITNEKLFF	TGTGCCAGCAGCTTAGGTATAACTAATGAAAAACTGTTTTTT
.	TRBV6-2/TRBV6-3	TRBJ2-2	TRBD1	CASSPRDRARPRDTGELFF	TGTGCCAGCAGCCCCCGGGACAGGGCAAGACCTCGTGACACCGGGGAGCTGTTTTTT
few	TRBV6-1	TRBJ2-7	.	CAGNPTGRPYEQYF	TGTGCCGGCAATCCTACAGGACGACCCTACGAGCAGTACTTC
.	TRBV10-3	TRBJ1-2	TRBD1	CAIRASGQGAEYGYTF	TGTGCCATCAGGGCCTCCGGACAGGGGGCGGAGTATGGCTACACCTTC
.	TRBV28	TRBJ2-2	.	CASTPGDANTGELFF	TGTGCCAGCACCCCAGGGGACGCGAACACCGGGGAGCTGTTTTTT
.	TRBV14	TRBJ1-1	.	CASSHPAGLLTEAFF	TGTGCCAGCAGCCATCCCGCAGGCCTTCTCACTGAAGCTTTCTTT
.	TRBV20-1	TRBJ2-7	.	CSASGVGYPYEQYF	TGCAGTGCTTCCGGAGTGGGATACCCCTACGAGCAGTACTTC
.	TRBV4-2	TRBJ1-3	.	CASSGGGRVSGNTIYF	TGTGCCAGCAGCGGTGGGGGTCGGGTCTCTGGAAACACCATATATTTT
many	TRBV12-3/TRBV12-4	TRBJ2-1	.	CASRRLDNEQFF	TGTGCCAGCAGGAGACTGGACAATGAGCAGTTCTTC
.	TRBV20-1	TRBJ2-1	.	CSAPTRSYNEQFF	TGCAGTGCTCCGACTAGATCCTACAATGAGCAGTTCTTC
.	TRBV19	TRBJ1-1	.	CASSKDPGHLSTEAFF	TGTGCCAGTAGTAAGGATCCGGGACACCTGAGCACTGAAGCTTTCTTT
once	TRBV20-1	TRBJ2-7	.	CSAPDGSSYEQYF	TGCAGTGCCCCGGACGGAAGCTCCTACGAGCAGTACTTC
few	TRBV7-2	TRBJ2-5	.	CASSLGAQRGETQYF	TGTGCCAGCAGCTTAGGTGCACAGCGTGGAGAGACCCAGTACTTC
many	TRBV5-1	TRBJ2-6	TRBD1	CASSSTGDGANVLTF	TGCGCCAGCAGCTCCACAGGGGATGGGGCCAACGTCCTGACTTTC
.	TRBV28	TRBJ2-2	TRBD2	CASLPLATNTGELFF	TGTGCCAGCCTTCCACTAGCGACGAACACCGGGGAGCTGTTTTTT
.	TRBV18	TRBJ2-7	TRBD1	CASSPPTGAEAQQYF	TGTGCCAGCTCACCACCGACAGGGGCCGAGGCCCAGCAGTACTTC
.	TRBV20-1	TRBJ2-3	.	CCARAWGAGVDTDTQYF	TGCTGTGCTAGAGCCTGGGGGGCGGGAGTAGACACAGATACGCAGTATTTT
few	TRBV4-1	TRBJ2-1	TRBD1	CASSQDPGQVRNEQFF	TGCGCCAGCAGCCAAGATCCGGGACAGGTACGCAATGAGCAGTTCTTC
many	TRBV12-3/TRBV12-4	TRBJ2-5	.	CASSSDPHTDQETQYF	TGTGCCAGCAGCTCGGACCCTCACACCGACCAAGAGACCCAGTACTTC
.	TRBV15	TRBJ2-1	TRBD2	CATSRDEAGYSYNEQFF	TGTGCCACCAGCAGAGATGAAGCGGGATACTCCTACAATGAGCAGTTCTTC
.	TRBV6-5	TRBJ1-5	.	CASSYSLRGNQPQHF	TGTGCCAGCAGTTACTCGTTACGGGGCAATCAGCCCCAGCATTTT
few	TRBV7-2	TRBJ2-5	TRBD1	CASSLGTGWFETQYF	TGTGCCAGCAGCTTAGGGACAGGGTGGTTTGAGACCCAGTACTTC